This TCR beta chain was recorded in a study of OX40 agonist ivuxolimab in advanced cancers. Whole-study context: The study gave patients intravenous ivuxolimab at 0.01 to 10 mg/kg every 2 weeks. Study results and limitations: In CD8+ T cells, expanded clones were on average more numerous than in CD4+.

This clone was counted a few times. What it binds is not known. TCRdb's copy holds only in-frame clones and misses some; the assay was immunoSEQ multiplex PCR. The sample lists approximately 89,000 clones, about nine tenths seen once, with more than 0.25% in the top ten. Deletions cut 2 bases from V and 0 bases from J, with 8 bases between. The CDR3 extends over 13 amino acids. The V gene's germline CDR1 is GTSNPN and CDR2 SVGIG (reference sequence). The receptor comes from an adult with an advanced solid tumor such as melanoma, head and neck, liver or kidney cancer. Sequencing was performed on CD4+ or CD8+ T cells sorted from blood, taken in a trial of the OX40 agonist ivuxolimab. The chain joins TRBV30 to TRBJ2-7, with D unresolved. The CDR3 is CAWSKPGSYEQYF. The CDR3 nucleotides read TGTGCCTGGAGTAAACCAGGCTCCTACGAGCAGTACTTC.